This T cell receptor beta chain appears in the sequencing data of a study of regulatory T cells in long-lasting Graves disease. Regarding time point: persistent/refractory GD, antithyroid drugs over 5 years with positive TRAb. Generation of the TCR library employed RNA extracted from PBMCs. Diagnoses of Graves' disease were made by American Thyroid Association guidelines. This clonotype was picked up many times. Library construction for TCR beta used iRepertoire HTBI primers and Arm-PCR of CDR3 regions. TCRdb analysed the multiplex PCR reads with MiXCR anew, one entry per CDR3 protein. The repertoire consists of over 300,000 distinct CDR3 sequences, with roughly a fifth occurring once and the leading ten covering roughly 29%. Germline V gene data show CDR1 as PRHDT and CDR2 as FYEKMQ (reference sequence). J gave up 9 bases and V 4 bases, and 14 bases lay outside the gene matches. The CDR3 has 16 amino acids.

The chain recombines TRBV13 with TRBJ2-1; 8 nucleotides agree with TRBD2. This sequence originates from a female donor with Graves disease. The sequencing used peripheral blood mononuclear cells (PBMCs), collected when the disease was refractory, from a patient treated with antithyroid drugs. The CDR3 region is CASSSPGSGGEGEQFF. The CDR3 bases are TGTGCCAGCAGCTCCCCCGGCTCCGGGGGGGAAGGTGAGCAGTTCTTC.